This T cell receptor beta chain was retrieved from a study of T cell responses to AZD1222 COVID-19 vaccine. General observations from the study: Close to half of all spike-specific TCRs reportedly target regions of the variants that are unmutated. Spike-specific TCR breadth and depth were elevated following two AZD1222 doses. The donor group comprised mostly white British people and more females; the analysis possibly underestimated clonal diversity.

Generated by immunoSEQ multiplex PCR, the TCRdb table keeps only in-frame clones and is missing some. The data contain 15,000 to 20,000 clones, around 92% of them seen just once; the ten biggest clones take up 8.5% to 9%. For this clone: Its cognate antigen is unknown.

V was shortened by 7 bases and J by 6 bases, with 10 bases between the two germline ends. CDR3 length equals 12 residues. CDR1 and CDR2 from the germline V gene are LNHDA and SQIVND (reference sequence). The TCR sequence derives from an adult who received the AZD1222 COVID-19 vaccine. The sequencing used peripheral blood, collected 28 days after the second AZD1222 dose. This chain links TRBV19 with TRBJ2-1; D is unclear. CDR3 amino acids: CASTDMSNEQFF. CDR3 in DNA: TGTGCCAGTACCGACATGAGCAATGAGCAGTTCTTC.